This T cell receptor (beta chain) comes out of a study of T cells after posttransplantation cyclophosphamide. This clone is deemed large. A marrow graft followed busulfan-fludarabine conditioning, with cyclophosphamide on days +3 and +4. This CDR3 comprises 16 residues. V shed 2 bases and J shed 2 bases, with 15 bases lying between them. Method: immunoSEQ multiplex PCR; TCRdb's copy keeps in-frame clones and lacks some. This repertoire holds some 7,900 clones, and none appear only once. The J gene is TRBJ1-2, the V gene TRBV12-3 or TRBV12-4; perhaps TRBD1 as D (5 bases). The material was PBMCs, obtained after an allogeneic stem cell transplant with post-transplant cyclophosphamide. This receptor was obtained from a male patient between 25 and 39 years old who received an allogeneic stem cell transplant from an unrelated donor, was CMV-positive, and had acute and chronic GVHD. Some of the T cells may derive from the graft donor. The CDR3 DNA reads TGTGCCAGCAGTTTAATCAGGGCCAACTTAAACTATGGCTACACCTTC. The encoded protein is CASSLIRANLNYGYTF.